This passage covers 2 T cell receptor beta chains from one sample sequenced in a study of CXCR3-negative and CXCR3-positive naive CD8 T cells. Whole-study findings and limits: Greater hydrophobicity was found in TRB CDR3s of CXCR3-positive naive cells than of CXCR3-negative naive cells.

These receptors' antigens are unknown. Carrying UMI labels, the TRB cDNA libraries were prepared through 5' RACE. One entry per CDR3 protein, without DNA, is what TCRdb gives after re-calling the 5' RACE reads. The table lists around 60,000 distinct CDR3 sequences, with roughly 0.73% in the top ten. Specimen: naive CXCR3+ CD8+ T cells from blood. The subset was: CD45RO-CCR7+CD27+CD95- naive CD8+ T cells expressing CXCR3 (TNR3+). The receptor set was obtained from a human donor in good health. Some clones in this sample may be carry-over from other donors' samples.

The rearrangement links TRBV3-1 to TRBJ1-6; TCRdb's assignment of TRBD1 cannot be checked, as there is no DNA. Germline values: CDR1 LGHDT, CDR2 YNNKEL (reference sequence). The CDR3 has 12 amino acids. Here the CDR3 reads CASSRGNSPLHF.

The CDR3: CSAEDSLLYNEQFF. The V call is TRBV20-1, the J call TRBJ2-1; lacking DNA, the TRBD1 call made by TCRdb goes unchecked. Per germline, CDR1 DFQATT and CDR2 SNEGSKA (reference sequence). CDR3 length: 14 amino acids.